Here is one TCR beta chain with its context. This record belongs to a study of T-cell memory formation after mild COVID-19. After 5'RACE with constant-segment primers, TCR alpha and TCR beta cDNA libraries carrying sample barcodes and UMIs were obtained. TCRdb passed the 5' RACE reads through MiXCR, listing each CDR3 protein once. The data show 150,000 to 200,000 distinct CDR3 sequences, around a third seen once. From germline, CDR1 is SGDLS and CDR2 YYNGEE. V was pared by 0 bases and J by 6 bases, with 12 bases between. The CDR3 runs to 14 residues. Sequenced material: PBMCs or a T cell subset sorted from them (not recorded which). The gene calls are TRBV9 and TRBJ1-1, with D possibly TRBD1 on 6 matching bases. The sequence came from an adult woman who had mild COVID-19 (a few samples of this study predate the infection). Cell type and time point are not known. In nucleotides, the CDR3 is TGTGCCAGCAGCGTAGGAGCGGGGGGCTCTGAAGCTTTCTTT. Its protein is CASSVGAGGSEAFF.